Detailed here is one T cell receptor (beta chain). These data come from a study of control samples from healthy donors and cancer patients. The data were produced by immunoSEQ multiplex PCR, yet TCRdb's version contains in-frame clones alone and is incomplete. Here the sample spans some 120,000 clones, more than 70% being singletons. CDR1 and CDR2 (germline): SNHLY, FYNNEI. V was clipped by 6 bases and J by 7 bases; unmatched bases: 15. CDR3 size: 17 residues. The sample comprised blood. This sequence joins TRBV2 and TRBJ2-1; 10 bases map to TRBD2. The clonotype was recovered from a man aged 50 to 60 in good health. The CDR3 loop is CASRALGSGGKLNEQFF. In nucleotides, the CDR3 is TGTGCCAGCAGGGCCCTAGGTAGCGGGGGGAAGTTAAATGAGCAGTTCTTC.